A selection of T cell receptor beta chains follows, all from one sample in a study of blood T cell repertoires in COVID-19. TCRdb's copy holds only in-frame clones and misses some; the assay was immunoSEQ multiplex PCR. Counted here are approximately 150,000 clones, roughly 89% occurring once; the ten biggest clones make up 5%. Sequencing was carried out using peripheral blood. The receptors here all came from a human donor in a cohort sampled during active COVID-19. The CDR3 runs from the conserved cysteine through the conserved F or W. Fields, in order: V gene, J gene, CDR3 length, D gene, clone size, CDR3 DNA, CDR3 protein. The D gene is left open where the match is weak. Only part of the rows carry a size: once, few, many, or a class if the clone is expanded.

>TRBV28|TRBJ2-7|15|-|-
TGTGCCAGCAACCCCCGGGACAATTTACCCTACGAGCAGTACTTC
CASNPRDNLPYEQYF
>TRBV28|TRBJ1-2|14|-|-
TGTGCCAGCAGTTTTTTCGGGACAAACTATGGCTACACCTTC
CASSFFGTNYGYTF
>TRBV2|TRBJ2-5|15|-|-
TGTGCCAGCAGGGCCGGACAGGGCGGGGGAGAGACCCAGTACTTC
CASRAGQGGGETQYF
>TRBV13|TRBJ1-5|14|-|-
TGTGCCAGCAGCTTAGGCCCCGGGGATCAGCCCCAGCATTTT
CASSLGPGDQPQHF
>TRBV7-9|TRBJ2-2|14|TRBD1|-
TGTGCCAGTCCGGGACAGCCGAACACCGGGGAGCTGTTTTTT
CASPGQPNTGELFF
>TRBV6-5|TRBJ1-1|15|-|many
TGTGCCAGCAGTTACTCTCCCGTAGGGGTCCCTGAAGCTTTCTTT
CASSYSPVGVPEAFF
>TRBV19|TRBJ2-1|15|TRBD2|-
TGTGCCAGTACGGGGGGGAGGCTAACCTACAATGAGCAGTTCTTC
CASTGGRLTYNEQFF
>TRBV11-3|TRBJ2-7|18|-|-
TGTGCCAGCAGCTTAGAGCCGATTTTTGAGCGAGCGACCTACGAGCAGTACTTC
CASSLEPIFERATYEQYF
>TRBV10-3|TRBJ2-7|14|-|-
TGTGCCATCAAGGACATTGTGAGCTCCTACGAGCAGTACTTC
CAIKDIVSSYEQYF
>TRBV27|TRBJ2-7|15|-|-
TGTGCCAGCAGTTTATCGGCGCGGGTCTCCTACGAGCAGTACTTC
CASSLSARVSYEQYF
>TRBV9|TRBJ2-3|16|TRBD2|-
TGTGCCAGCAGCGCCCTGGGGGGGGGTCTCACAGATACGCAGTATTTT
CASSALGGGLTDTQYF
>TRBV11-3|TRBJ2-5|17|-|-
TGTGCCAGCAGCTTAGGGCGGACAGGGAGGGCACAAGAGACCCAGTACTTC
CASSLGRTGRAQETQYF
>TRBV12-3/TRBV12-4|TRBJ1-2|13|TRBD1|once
TGTGCCAGCAGACTGGGACAGGGCTATGGCTACACCTTC
CASRLGQGYGYTF
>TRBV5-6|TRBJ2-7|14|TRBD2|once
TGTGCCAGCAGCCTGGGACTATCAACCTACGAGCAGTACTTC
CASSLGLSTYEQYF
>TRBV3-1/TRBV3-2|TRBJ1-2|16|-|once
TGTGCCAGCAGCCCCGACGCACAGGGAAGATTGGATGGCTACACCTTC
CASSPDAQGRLDGYTF
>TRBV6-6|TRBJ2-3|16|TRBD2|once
TGTGCCAGCAGTTCAGGCGGACTAGCGGGCACAGATACGCAGTATTTT
CASSSGGLAGTDTQYF
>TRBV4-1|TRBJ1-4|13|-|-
TGCGCCAGCAGTCTAGGGGGTCGGGAAAAACTGTTTTTT
CASSLGGREKLFF
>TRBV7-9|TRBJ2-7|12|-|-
TGTGCCAGCAGCCCCTGGGGAGTCGAGCAGTACTTC
CASSPWGVEQYF
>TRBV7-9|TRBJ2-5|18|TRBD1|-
TGTGCCAGCAGCTTGGGACAGGGGGCTCTTGCTGGTCACGAGACCCAGTACTTC
CASSLGQGALAGHETQYF
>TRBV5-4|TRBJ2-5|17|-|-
TGTGCCAGCAGCTCCAGCGGGCCAGGCCCAACCCGGGAGACCCAGTACTTC
CASSSSGPGPTRETQYF
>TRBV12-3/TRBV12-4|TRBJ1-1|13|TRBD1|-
TGTGCCAGCAGTCCAGACAGGGCGGCTGAAGCTTTCTTT
CASSPDRAAEAFF
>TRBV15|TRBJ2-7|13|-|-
TGTGCCACCGTTTGGCGGCGGTCCTACGAGCAGTACTTC
CATVWRRSYEQYF
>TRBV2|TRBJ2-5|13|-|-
TGTGCCAGCAGTCCGGACAACCAAGAGACCCAGTACTTC
CASSPDNQETQYF
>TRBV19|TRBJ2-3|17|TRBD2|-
TGTGCCAGTAGTATAAGCGGACTAGCGGGCGGCACAGATACGCAGTATTTT
CASSISGLAGGTDTQYF
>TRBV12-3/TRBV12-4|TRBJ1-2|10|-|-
TGTGCCAGCCGTTCTAATGGCTACACCTTC
CASRSNGYTF